This T cell receptor (beta chain) was obtained from a study of cytomegalovirus exposure and HLA in healthy donors. Points from the study as a whole: TCR beta chains numbering more than 150 were designated cytomegalovirus-associated.

Only one count was recorded for this clone. No antigen is known for it. PCR amplification relied on 60 Vbeta primers (plus 13 Jbeta primers). Profiling relied on immunoSEQ multiplex PCR, and the TCRdb table lists in-frame clones only, not all of them. The table shows tens of thousands of clones, with approximately 79% occurring only once. The CDR3 is made up of 11 amino acids. This sequence originates from a woman between 35 and 50 years old in good health and CMV-seropositive. The source material was PBMCs. The genes are TRBV1 and TRBJ2-4; the table's TRBD2 call for D was not verified on the DNA. TRBV1 is annotated as a pseudogene. Here the CDR3 reads CTSSPLGSQYF. In DNA form, the CDR3 reads TGCACCAGCAGCCCCCTTGGGAGTCAGTACTTC.